Each of the 3 T cell receptor beta chains below was sequenced from the same sample in a study of graft-versus-host responses after intestinal transplantation (dated by TCRdb to the early 2020s). The receptor library was made with the immunoSEQ multiplex PCR assay. This immuneACCESS table, as held by TCRdb, lists in-frame sequences with V and J called but not all clones. Of the missing ones, under half trace to an unresolved V gene in checked studies; the others have no known cause. The table for this sample lists tens of thousands of clones; about 91% of them were counted only once. Of the sample, about 0.45% falls within the top ten clones. What these receptors recognize is not known. According to the study, the label for this sample's time point signals: cells obtained before transplantation from donor or recipient. This sample comprised unstimulated CD8+ T cells sorted from spleen or lymph node cells, obtained before intestinal transplant. The receptors here all came from a human donor who received an intestinal transplant.

V and J are TRBV6-5 and TRBJ2-5; tentatively, D is TRBD2 (6 bases). Germline CDR1 is MNHEY and CDR2 is SVGAGI. Trimming stripped 5 bases from V and 2 bases from J, with 12 bases between. This CDR3 has 14 residues. In DNA form, the CDR3 reads TGTGCCAGCAGTACGGGGGACGGGCAAGAGACCCAGTACTTC. Translation: CASSTGDGQETQYF.

V is TRBV7-9 and J is TRBJ2-3, with TRBD1 matching 10 bases. Germline V lookup: CDR1 SEHNR, CDR2 FQNEAQ (reference sequence). Losses at the gene ends were 10 bases for V and 5 bases for J; bases not matched to a gene: 12. The CDR3 is 15 amino acids. The CDR3 DNA follows: TGTGCCACCGAAGACCGGGACAGGGGTGGAGATACGCAGTATTTT. It codes for CATEDRDRGGDTQYF. The full variable domain, in which reference TRBV7-9 and TRBJ2-3 provide the parts outside the CDR3, is DTGVSQNPRHKITKRGQNVTFRCDPISEHNRLYWYRQTLGQGPEFLTYFQNEAQLEKSRLLSDRFSAERPKGSFSTLEIQRTEQGDSAMYLCATEDRDRGGDTQYFGPGTRLTVL.

The J gene is TRBJ1-1, the V gene TRBV11-2; D is undetermined. The CDR3 has 18 residues. V was clipped by 5 bases and J by 8 bases, with 30 bases between them. CDR1 and CDR2 from the germline V gene are SGHAT and FQNNGV. In DNA, the CDR3 is TGTGCCAGCAGCGATCCCCCTAGGAAAGTTGTCCCTGACGGGGAAGCTTTCTTT. This translates into CASSDPPRKVVPDGEAFF.